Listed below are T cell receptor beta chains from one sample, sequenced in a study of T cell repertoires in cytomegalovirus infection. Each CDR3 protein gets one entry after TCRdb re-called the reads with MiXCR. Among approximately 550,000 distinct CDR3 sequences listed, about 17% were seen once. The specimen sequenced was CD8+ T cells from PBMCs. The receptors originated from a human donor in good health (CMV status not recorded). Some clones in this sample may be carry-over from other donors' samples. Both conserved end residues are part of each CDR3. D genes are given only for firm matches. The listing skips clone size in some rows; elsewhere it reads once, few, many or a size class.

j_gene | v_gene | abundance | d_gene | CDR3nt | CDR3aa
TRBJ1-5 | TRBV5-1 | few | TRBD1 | TGCGCCAGCAGCTCCCCAGACAGGGGAAGGAATCAGCCCCAGCATTTT | CASSSPDRGRNQPQHF
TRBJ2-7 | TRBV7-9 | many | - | TGTGCCAGCAGCTTAGGGCCGGGGGGCAGCGCCCGCGAGCAGTACTTC | CASSLGPGGSAREQYF
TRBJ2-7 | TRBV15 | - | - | TGTGCCACCAGGCTAGCGAATAGCTACGAGCAGTACTTC | CATRLANSYEQYF
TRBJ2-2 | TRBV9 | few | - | TGTGCCAGCAACGCTGAGGGGGCACAGGGGCCCGGCAGCGGGAGGAACACCGGGGAGCTGTTTTTT | CASNAEGAQGPGSGRNTGELFF
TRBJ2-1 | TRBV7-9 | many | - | TGTGCCAGCAGCCGCCTAAACTCCTACAATGAGCAGTTCTTC | CASSRLNSYNEQFF
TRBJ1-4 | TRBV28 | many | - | TGTGCCAGCAGTTTACGAGGGACACTATCTAATGAAAAACTGTTTTTT | CASSLRGTLSNEKLFF
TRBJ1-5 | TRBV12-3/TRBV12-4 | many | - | TGTGCCAGCACAATAAGTGTGCAGCCCCAGCATTTT | CASTISVQPQHF
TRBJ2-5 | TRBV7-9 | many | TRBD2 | TGTGCCAGCAGCTTACGCGGACTAGCGGACCCCCAAGAGACCCAGTACTTC | CASSLRGLADPQETQYF
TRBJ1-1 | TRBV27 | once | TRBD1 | TGTGCCAGCAGGCAGCCCGGGACAGGGAATACTGAAGCTTTCTTT | CASRQPGTGNTEAFF
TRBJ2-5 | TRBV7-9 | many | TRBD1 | TGTGCCAGCAGGCCACAGGGGGCAACGCAAGAGACCCAGTACTTC | CASRPQGATQETQYF